These 8 T cell receptor beta chains originate from one sample sequenced in a study of blood T cell repertoires in COVID-19. Assay used: immunoSEQ multiplex PCR; TCRdb lists only in-frame clones, some missing. Among about 190,000 clones listed, 85% to 90% were seen once. Sequences were obtained from peripheral blood. These receptors all come from a man in his fifties or sixties with acute or convalescent COVID-19.

The chain is built from TRBV30 and TRBJ1-1; tentative D call: TRBD1 (5 bases). Deletions cut 1 base from V and 1 base from J, with 13 bases between. This CDR3 has 15 amino acids. Germline V gene lookup returns CDR1 GTSNPN and CDR2 SVGIG (reference sequence). Here the CDR3 DNA reads TGTGCCTGGAGTGAGGCGTGGGGCACGAACACTGAAGCTTTCTTT. The encoded protein is CAWSEAWGTNTEAFF. Full variable domain (remainder filled in from reference TRBV30 and TRBJ1-1): SQTIHQWPATLVQPVGSPLSLECTVEGTSNPNLYWYRQAAGRGLQLLFYSVGIGQISSEVPQNLSASRPQDRQFILSSKKLLLSDSGFYLCAWSEAWGTNTEAFFGQGTRLTVV.

As regards this clone: The same CDR3 can be traced to other DNA sequences in this sample. The chain couples TRBV4-1 to TRBJ2-4, with 9 bases that match TRBD1. The CDR3 spans 16 residues. Looked up from germline, CDR1 is MGHRA and CDR2 is YSYEKL. Germline trimming cut 0 bases from V and 2 bases from J; bases unmatched to any gene: 2. As DNA, the CDR3 is TGCGCCAGCAGCCAAGAGGGACAGGGAACCAAAAACATTCAGTACTTC. Protein sequence: CASSQEGQGTKNIQYF.

V is TRBV27 and J is TRBJ1-1, with D possibly being TRBD1 (6 bases). CDR3 length: 12 residues. Germline assignment: CDR1 MNHEY and CDR2 SMNVEV (reference sequence). The V end was cut by 6 bases, the J end by 5 bases, with 10 bases between. CDR3 coding DNA: TGTGCCAGCAGCGTACAGGGAACTGAAGCTTTCTTT. Protein: CASSVQGTEAFF.

This clone has only one observation. The chain recombines TRBV9 with TRBJ2-2; no reliable D call. V dropped 4 bases and J dropped 5 bases, with 6 bases sitting between them. Germline assignment: CDR1 SGDLS and CDR2 YYNGEE. There are 12 residues in the CDR3. This CDR3 reads CASSPLTGELFF. The CDR3 bases are TGTGCCAGCAGCCCTCTTACCGGGGAGCTGTTTTTT.

This clone has a handful of counts. The gene calls are TRBV4-2 and TRBJ2-1, with 10 bases aligning to TRBD2. The trim removed 1 base at V and 5 bases at J, leaving 5 bases unmatched. CDR1 and CDR2 (germline): LGHNA, YNFKEQ. The CDR3 contains 16 residues. CDR3 in DNA: TGTGCCAGCAGCCAAGCTTGGACTAGCGGAGACAATGAGCAGTTCTTC. Protein product: CASSQAWTSGDNEQFF.

This clone showed up just once. J is TRBJ2-7 and V is TRBV18, with D unclear. Per germline, CDR1 KGHSH and CDR2 LQKENI. The CDR3 consists of 12 residues. Between the trimmed V and J ends, which lost 4 bases and 2 bases, there was a span of 6 bases. CDR3 region: CASSLQTYEQYV. CDR3 DNA: TGTGCCAGCTCACTTCAAACCTACGAGCAGTACGTC.

V gene TRBV6-5 combines with J gene TRBJ2-7, with a possible D match to TRBD2 (6 bases). Germline-derived CDR1 and CDR2 are MNHEY and SVGAGI. The CDR3 is made up of 13 amino acids. Trimming cost V 2 bases and J 2 bases, with 7 bases left between them. In nucleotides, the CDR3 is TGTGCCAGCAGTTACCGGGAGACCTACGAGCAGTACGTC. It specifies CASSYRETYEQYV.

Here the CDR3 reads CAWSAYQAGELFF. For the CDR3, the DNA is TGTGCCTGGAGTGCTTATCAGGCCGGGGAGCTGTTTTTT. The chain uses TRBV30 and TRBJ2-2; no reliable D call. CDR3 length: 13 amino acids. The V and J ends lost 1 base and 6 bases respectively, with 9 bases between them. CDR1 is GTSNPN and CDR2 is SVGIG in the germline V gene (reference sequence). The full variable domain, in which reference TRBV30 and TRBJ2-2 provide the parts outside the CDR3, is SQTIHQWPATLVQPVGSPLSLECTVEGTSNPNLYWYRQAAGRGLQLLFYSVGIGQISSEVPQNLSASRPQDRQFILSSKKLLLSDSGFYLCAWSAYQAGELFFGEGSRLTVL.